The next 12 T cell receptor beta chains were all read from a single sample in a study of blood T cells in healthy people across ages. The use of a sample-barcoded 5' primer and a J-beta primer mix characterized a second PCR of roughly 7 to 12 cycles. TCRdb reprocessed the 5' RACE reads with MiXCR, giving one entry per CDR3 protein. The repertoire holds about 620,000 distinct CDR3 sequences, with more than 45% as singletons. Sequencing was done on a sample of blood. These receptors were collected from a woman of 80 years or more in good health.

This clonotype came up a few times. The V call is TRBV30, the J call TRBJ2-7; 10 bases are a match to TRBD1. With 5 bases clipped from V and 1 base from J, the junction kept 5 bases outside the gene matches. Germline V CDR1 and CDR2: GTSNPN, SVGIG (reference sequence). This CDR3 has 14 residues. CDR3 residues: CAWRWGQGSYEQYF. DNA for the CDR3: TGTGCCTGGCGCTGGGGACAGGGGTCCTACGAGCAGTACTTC.

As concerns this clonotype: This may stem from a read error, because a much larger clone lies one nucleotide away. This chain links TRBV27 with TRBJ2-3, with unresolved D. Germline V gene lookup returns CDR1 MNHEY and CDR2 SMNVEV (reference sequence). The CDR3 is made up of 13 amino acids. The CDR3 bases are TGTGCCGGCAGAGTACTGGGTGGTGATACGCAGTATTTT. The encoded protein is CAGRVLGGDTQYF.

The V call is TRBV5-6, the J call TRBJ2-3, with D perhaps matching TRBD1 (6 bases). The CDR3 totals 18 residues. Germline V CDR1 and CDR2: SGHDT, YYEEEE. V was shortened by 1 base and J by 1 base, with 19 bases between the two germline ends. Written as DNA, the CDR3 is TGTGCCAGCAGCTTGTTATACGGGGCAGAGGGGGGCACAGATACGCAGTATTTT. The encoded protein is CASSLLYGAEGGTDTQYF.

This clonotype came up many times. The DNA for the CDR3 is TGCGCCAGCATCCTAGGGACAGGGGGAAACAATGAGCAGTTCTTC. It translates to CASILGTGGNNEQFF. V gene TRBV5-1 combines with J gene TRBJ2-1; TRBD1 agrees at 11 bases. The germline V gene encodes CDR1 SGHRS and CDR2 YFSETQ. V shed 6 bases, J shed 5 bases, and the junction held 7 bases outside the gene matches. CDR3 length equals 15 residues.

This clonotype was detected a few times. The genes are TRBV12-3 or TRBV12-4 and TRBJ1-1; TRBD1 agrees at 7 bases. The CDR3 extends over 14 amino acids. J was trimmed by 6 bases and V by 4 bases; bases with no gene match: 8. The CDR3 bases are TGTGCCAGCAGTTCGGTGACAGGGACAGCTGAAGCTTTCTTT. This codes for CASSSVTGTAEAFF.

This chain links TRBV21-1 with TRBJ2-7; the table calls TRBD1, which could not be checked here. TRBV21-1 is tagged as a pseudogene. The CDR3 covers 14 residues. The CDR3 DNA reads TGTGCCAGCATCCCTGACAGGGATCTAGGCGAGCAGTACTTC. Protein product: CASIPDRDLGEQYF.

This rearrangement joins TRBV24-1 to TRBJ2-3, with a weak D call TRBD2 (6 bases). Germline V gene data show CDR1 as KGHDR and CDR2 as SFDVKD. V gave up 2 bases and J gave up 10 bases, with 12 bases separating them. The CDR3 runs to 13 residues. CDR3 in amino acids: CATSDSSVGSQYF. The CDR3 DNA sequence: TGTGCCACCAGTGATTCTAGCGTTGGATCGCAGTATTTT.

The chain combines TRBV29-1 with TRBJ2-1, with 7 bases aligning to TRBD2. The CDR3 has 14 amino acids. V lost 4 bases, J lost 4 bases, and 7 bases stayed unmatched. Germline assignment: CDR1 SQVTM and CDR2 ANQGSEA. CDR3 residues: CSVGRLAQYNEQFF. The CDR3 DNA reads TGCAGCGTTGGTAGACTAGCACAGTACAATGAGCAGTTCTTC.

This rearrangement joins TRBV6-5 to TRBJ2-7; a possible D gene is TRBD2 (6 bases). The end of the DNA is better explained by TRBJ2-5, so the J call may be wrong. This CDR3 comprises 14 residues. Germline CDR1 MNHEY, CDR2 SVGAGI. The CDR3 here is CASSYNGGMETQYF. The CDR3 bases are TGTGCCAGCAGTTATAATGGGGGGATGGAGACCCAGTACTTC.

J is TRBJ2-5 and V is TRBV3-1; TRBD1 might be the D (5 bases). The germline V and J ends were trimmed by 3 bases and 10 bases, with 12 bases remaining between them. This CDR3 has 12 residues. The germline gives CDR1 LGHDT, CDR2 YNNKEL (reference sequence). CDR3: CASSHRARDQYF. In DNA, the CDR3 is TGTGCCAGCAGCCACAGGGCAAGGGACCAGTACTTC.

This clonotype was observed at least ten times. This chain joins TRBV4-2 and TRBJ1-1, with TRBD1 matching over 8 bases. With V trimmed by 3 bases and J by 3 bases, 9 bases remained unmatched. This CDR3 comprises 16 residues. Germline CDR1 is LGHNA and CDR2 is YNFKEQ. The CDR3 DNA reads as TGTGCCAGCAGCCATAGACAGGGGCATGGCGACACTGAAGCTTTCTTT. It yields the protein CASSHRQGHGDTEAFF.

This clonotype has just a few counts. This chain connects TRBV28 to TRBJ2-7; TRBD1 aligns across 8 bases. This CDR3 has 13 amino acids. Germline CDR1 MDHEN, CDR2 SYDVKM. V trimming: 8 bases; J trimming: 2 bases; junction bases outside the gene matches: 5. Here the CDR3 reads CASEDRATYEQYF. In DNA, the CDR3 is TGTGCCAGCGAGGACAGGGCTACCTACGAGCAGTACTTC.